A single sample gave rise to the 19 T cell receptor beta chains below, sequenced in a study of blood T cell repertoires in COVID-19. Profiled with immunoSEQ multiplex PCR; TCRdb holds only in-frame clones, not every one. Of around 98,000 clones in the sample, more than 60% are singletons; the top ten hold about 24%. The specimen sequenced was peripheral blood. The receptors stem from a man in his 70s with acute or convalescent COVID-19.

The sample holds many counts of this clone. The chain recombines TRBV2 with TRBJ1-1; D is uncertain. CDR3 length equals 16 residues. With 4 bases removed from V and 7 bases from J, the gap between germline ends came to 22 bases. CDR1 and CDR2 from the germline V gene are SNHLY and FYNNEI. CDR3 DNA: TGTGCCAGCAGTGTGTACGTGGGCGCACTTGGAATTGAAGCTTTCTTT. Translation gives CASSVYVGALGIEAFF.

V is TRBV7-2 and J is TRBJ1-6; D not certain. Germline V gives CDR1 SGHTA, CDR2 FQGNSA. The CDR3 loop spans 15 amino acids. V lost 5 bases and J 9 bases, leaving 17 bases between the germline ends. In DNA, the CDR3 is TGTGCCAGCAGCCCCCAACCGGGTTTAAGTTCACCCCTCCACTTT. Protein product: CASSPQPGLSSPLHF.

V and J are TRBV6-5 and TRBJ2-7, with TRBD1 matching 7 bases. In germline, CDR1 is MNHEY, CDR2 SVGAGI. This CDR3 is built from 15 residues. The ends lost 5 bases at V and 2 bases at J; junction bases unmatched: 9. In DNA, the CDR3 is TGTGCCAGCAGTACCACCGGGACAGCGACCTACGAGCAGTACTTC. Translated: CASSTTGTATYEQYF.

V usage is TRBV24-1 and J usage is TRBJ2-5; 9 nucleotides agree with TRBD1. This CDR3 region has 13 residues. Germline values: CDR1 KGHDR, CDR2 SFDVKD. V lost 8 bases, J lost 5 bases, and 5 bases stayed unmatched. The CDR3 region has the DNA TGTGCCACCAATACAGGGGGCCTGGAGACCCAGTACTTC. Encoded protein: CATNTGGLETQYF.

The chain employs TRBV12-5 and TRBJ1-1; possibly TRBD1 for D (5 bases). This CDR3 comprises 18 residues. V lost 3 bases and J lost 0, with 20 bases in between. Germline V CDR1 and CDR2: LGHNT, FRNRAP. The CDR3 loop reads CASGFPNRDSFMNTEAFF. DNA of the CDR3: TGTGCTAGTGGTTTCCCGAACCGGGACTCCTTTATGAACACTGAAGCTTTCTTT.

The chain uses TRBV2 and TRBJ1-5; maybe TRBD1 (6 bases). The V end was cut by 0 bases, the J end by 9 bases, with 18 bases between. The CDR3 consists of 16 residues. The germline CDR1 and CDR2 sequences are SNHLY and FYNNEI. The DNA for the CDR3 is TGTGCCAGCAGTGAAGCGCTTCGACAGGCCGGGCGGCCCCAGCATTTT. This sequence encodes CASSEALRQAGRPQHF.

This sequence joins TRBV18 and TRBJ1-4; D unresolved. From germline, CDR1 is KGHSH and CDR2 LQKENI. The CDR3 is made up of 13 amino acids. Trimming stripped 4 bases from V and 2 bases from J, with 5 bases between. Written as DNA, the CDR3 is TGTGCCAGCTCACGAGGGACTAATGAAAAACTGTTTTTT. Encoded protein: CASSRGTNEKLFF.

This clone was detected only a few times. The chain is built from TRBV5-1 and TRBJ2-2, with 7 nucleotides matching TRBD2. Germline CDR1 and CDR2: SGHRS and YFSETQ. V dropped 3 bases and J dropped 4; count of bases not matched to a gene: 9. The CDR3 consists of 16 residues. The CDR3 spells CASSSAGLAVTGELFF. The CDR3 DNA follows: TGCGCCAGCAGCTCAGCGGGGCTAGCGGTCACCGGGGAGCTGTTTTTT. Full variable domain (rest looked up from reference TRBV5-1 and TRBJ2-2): KAGVTQTPRYLIKTRGQQVTLSCSPISGHRSVSWYQQTPGQGLQFLFEYFSETQRNKGNFPGRFSGRQFSNSRSEMNVSTLELGDSALYLCASSSAGLAVTGELFFGEGSRLTVL.

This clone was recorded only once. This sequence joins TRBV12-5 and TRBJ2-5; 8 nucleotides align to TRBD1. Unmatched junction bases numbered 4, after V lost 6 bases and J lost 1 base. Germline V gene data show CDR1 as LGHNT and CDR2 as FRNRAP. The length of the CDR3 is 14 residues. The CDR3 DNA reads TGTGCTAGTGGCCTCGGGACAGGCCAAGAGACCCAGTACTTC. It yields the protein CASGLGTGQETQYF.

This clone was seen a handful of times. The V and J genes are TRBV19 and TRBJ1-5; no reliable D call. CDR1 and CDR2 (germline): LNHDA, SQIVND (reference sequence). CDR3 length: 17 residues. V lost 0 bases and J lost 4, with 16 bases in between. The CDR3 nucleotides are TGTGCCAGTAGTATAGATAGTCGGGTCACGGCTAATCAGCCCCAGCATTTT. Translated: CASSIDSRVTANQPQHF.

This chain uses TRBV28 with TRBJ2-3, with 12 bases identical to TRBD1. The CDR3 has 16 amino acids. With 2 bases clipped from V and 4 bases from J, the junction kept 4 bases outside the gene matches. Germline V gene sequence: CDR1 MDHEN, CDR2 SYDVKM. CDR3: CASSLPGTGGADTQYF. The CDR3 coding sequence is TGTGCCAGCAGTTTACCAGGGACAGGGGGCGCAGATACGCAGTATTTT.

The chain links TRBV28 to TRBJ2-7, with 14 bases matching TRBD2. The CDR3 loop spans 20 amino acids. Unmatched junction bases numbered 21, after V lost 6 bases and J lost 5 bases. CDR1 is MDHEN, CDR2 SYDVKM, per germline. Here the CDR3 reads CASSLLKGGGLAGESHEQYF. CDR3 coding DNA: TGTGCCAGCAGCCTCCTCAAAGGGGGGGGACTAGCGGGAGAAAGCCACGAGCAGTACTTC.

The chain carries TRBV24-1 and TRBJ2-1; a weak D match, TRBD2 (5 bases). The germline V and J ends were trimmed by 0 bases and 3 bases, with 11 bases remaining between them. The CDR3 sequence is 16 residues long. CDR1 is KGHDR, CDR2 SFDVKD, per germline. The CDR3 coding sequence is TGTGCCACCAGTGATTTGAGCGGCGGAAACTACAATGAGCAGTTCTTC. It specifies CATSDLSGGNYNEQFF.

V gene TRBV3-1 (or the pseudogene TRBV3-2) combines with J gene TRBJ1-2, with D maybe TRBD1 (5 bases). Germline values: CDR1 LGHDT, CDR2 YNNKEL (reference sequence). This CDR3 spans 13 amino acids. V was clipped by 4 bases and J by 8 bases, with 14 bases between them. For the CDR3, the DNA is TGTGCCAGCAGCCCTAGCGGGGCACACGGCTACACCTTC. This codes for CASSPSGAHGYTF.

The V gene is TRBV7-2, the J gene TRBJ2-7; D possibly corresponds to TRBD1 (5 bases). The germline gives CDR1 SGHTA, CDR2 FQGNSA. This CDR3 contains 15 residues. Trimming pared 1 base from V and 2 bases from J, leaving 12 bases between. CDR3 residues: CASSLVFQGPYEQYF. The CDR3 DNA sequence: TGTGCCAGCAGCTTAGTGTTCCAGGGTCCCTACGAGCAGTACTTC.

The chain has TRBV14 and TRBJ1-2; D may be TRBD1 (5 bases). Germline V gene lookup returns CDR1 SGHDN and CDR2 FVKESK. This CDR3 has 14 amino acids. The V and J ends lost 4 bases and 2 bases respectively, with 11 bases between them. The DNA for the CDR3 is TGTGCCAGCAGCCCCCCGGGACTCAACTATGGCTACACCTTC. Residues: CASSPPGLNYGYTF.

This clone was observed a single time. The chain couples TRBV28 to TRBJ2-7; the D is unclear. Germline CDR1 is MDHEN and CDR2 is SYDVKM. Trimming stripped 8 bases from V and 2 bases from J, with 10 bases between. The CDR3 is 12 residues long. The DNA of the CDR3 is TGTGCCAGCGCACTGACACCCTACGAGCAGTACTTC. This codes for CASALTPYEQYF.

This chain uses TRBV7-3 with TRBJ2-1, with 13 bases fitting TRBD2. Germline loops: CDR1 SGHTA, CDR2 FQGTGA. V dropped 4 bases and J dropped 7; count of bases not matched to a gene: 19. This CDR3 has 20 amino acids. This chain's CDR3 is CASSSQPNWGLAGLGNEQFF. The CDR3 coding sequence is TGTGCCAGCAGCTCTCAACCTAACTGGGGACTAGCGGGACTCGGGAATGAGCAGTTCTTC.

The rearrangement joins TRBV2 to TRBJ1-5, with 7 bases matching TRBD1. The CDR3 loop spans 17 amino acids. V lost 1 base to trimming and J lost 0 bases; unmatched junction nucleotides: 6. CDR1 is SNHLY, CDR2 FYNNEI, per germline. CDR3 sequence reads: CASSEGVGGRSNQPQHF. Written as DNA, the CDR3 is TGTGCCAGCAGTGAAGGGGTAGGGGGCCGTAGCAATCAGCCCCAGCATTTT.